One and the same sample provided the 2 T cell receptor beta chains below, sequenced in a study of shared clonotypes between healthy human individuals. It was CD45RO-negative cells, positively selected for CCR7, that made up naive CD8 cells, with terminally differentiated effector memory CD45RA+ cells excluded. TCRdb's table, derived via immunoSEQ multiplex PCR, lists solely in-frame clones and lacks some. The sample records about 2.2 million clones, 93% being singletons. The sequenced sample consisted of naive CD8+ T cells from PBMCs. These receptors all stem from a young man in good health. Some clones in this sample may be carry-over from other donors' samples.

This clone appeared a few times. V is TRBV28 and J is TRBJ1-1; the D is unclear. CDR3 length: 12 amino acids. CDR1 and CDR2 (germline): MDHEN, SYDVKM. V lost 5 bases, J lost 7 bases, and 11 bases lay in between. The CDR3 spells CASSRPRFEAFF. The CDR3, as DNA: TGTGCCAGCAGTCGGCCGAGGTTTGAAGCTTTCTTT.

The chain recombines TRBV21-1 with TRBJ2-7. TRBV21-1 constitutes a pseudogene. The CDR3 length is 15 residues. CDR3 region: CASSTAPLLDYEQYF. CDR3 DNA sequence: TGTGCCAGCAGCACCGCCCCTCTCCTTGACTACGAGCAGTACTTC.